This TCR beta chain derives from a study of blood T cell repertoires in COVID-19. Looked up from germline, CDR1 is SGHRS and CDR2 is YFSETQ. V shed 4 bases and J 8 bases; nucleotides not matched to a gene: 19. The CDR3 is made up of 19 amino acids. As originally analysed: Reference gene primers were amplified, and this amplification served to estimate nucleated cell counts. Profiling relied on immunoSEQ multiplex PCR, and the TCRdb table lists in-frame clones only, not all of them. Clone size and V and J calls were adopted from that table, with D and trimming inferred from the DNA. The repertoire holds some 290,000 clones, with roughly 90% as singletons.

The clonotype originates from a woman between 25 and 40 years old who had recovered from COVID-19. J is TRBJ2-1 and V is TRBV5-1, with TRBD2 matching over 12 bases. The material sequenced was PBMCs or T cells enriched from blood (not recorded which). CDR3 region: CASSDPTSGGSASYHEQFF. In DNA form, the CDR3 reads TGCGCCAGCAGCGACCCTACTAGCGGGGGGTCCGCTTCTTATCATGAGCAGTTCTTC.